A single TCR beta chain is shown here with its context. This sample is drawn from a study of blood T cell repertoires in COVID-19. V shed 0 bases and J 0 bases; nucleotides not matched to a gene: 6. There are 18 residues in the CDR3. Germline CDR1 SGDLS, CDR2 YYNGEE. The repertoire was sequenced with immunoSEQ multiplex PCR; TCRdb's copy has only in-frame clones and lacks some. The sample shows fewer than 250,000 clones, more than 75% of them seen only once. The rearrangement uses TRBV9 and TRBJ2-1; 10 positions match TRBD2. The sample consisted of peripheral blood. This receptor was obtained from a man aged 45-60 years with acute or convalescent COVID-19. The CDR3 is CASSVASGGLSSYNEQFF. The CDR3, as DNA: TGTGCCAGCAGCGTAGCTAGCGGGGGCCTCAGCTCCTACAATGAGCAGTTCTTC.